The clone carrying this T cell receptor (beta chain) was observed a handful of times. No antigen is known for it. Reverse transcription of all isolated RNA meant that expressed TCRB transcripts were sequenced. Repertoires were generated with immunoSEQ multiplex PCR, while TCRdb's copy carries only in-frame clones and drops some. The repertoire holds under 250,000 clones, with 27% as singletons. These data belong to a study of beta chain features in type 1 diabetes. CD4+ naive, central memory, regulatory and stem cell-like memory cells were sorted via CD45RO/CCR7/CD25/CD127/CD95/CD27. Germline assignment: CDR1 SGHTA and CDR2 FQGNSA. The J segment lost 0 bases and the V segment lost 5 bases, leaving 9 bases of the junction unmatched. The CDR3 extends over 17 amino acids. Regarding the study as a whole: Any HLA effect on TCRB rearrangement was left unresolved by small sub-analyses. Sequencing the cDNA could make cells with high TCR expression show up more than they should. Patients with type 1 diabetes carried fewer insertions and had more deletions at their VDJ junctions.

The clonotype comes from a man aged 25 to 40 in good health. The chain combines TRBV7-2 with TRBJ2-1, with 8 bases aligning to TRBD1. Specimen: central memory CD4+ T cells from blood. The CDR3 nucleotides are TGTGCCAGCAGCCGCGGACAGGGCGTGAGCTCCTACAATGAGCAGTTCTTC. This sequence encodes CASSRGQGVSSYNEQFF.